The rows below give T cell receptor beta chains drawn from one sample of a study of technical replicates of blood from a handful of donors. Using immunoSEQ multiplex PCR, the repertoire was profiled, and TCRdb retains in-frame clones only, with some absent. The sample shows approximately 100,000 clones, around 95% of them seen only once. The sample comprised T cells isolated from PBMCs. These TCRs come from a human donor in good health. Both conserved end residues are part of each CDR3. D genes are given only for firm matches. Not every row has a clone size; where given, it reads once, few, many or a size class.

v_call	clone_size	j_call	d_call	cdr3_aa	cdr3_nt
TRBV15	-	TRBJ1-2	TRBD1	CATSRGTQGDYGYTF	TGTGCCACCAGCAGAGGCACACAGGGGGACTATGGCTACACCTTC
TRBV4-1	once	TRBJ2-5	-	CASSQERLGGETQYF	TGCGCCAGCAGCCAAGAAAGGCTCGGCGGAGAGACCCAGTACTTC
TRBV6-5	-	TRBJ1-5	-	CASKRAGGNQPQHF	TGTGCCAGCAAAAGGGCAGGAGGTAATCAGCCCCAGCATTTT
TRBV30	-	TRBJ1-2	-	CAWRLPPGGYTF	TGTGCCTGGAGGCTCCCCCCGGGGGGCTACACCTTC
TRBV9	-	TRBJ1-2	TRBD1	CASSGPGGIYGYTF	TGTGCCAGCAGCGGCCCAGGGGGAATCTATGGCTACACCTTC
TRBV29-1	-	TRBJ1-1	-	CSVVELYTEAFF	TGCAGCGTTGTTGAGCTCTACACTGAAGCTTTCTTT
TRBV28	-	TRBJ2-1	TRBD2	CASSLIGGRGHVGEQFF	TGTGCCAGCAGTTTGATCGGCGGGAGGGGTCATGTAGGTGAGCAGTTCTTC
TRBV27	once	TRBJ1-5	TRBD1	CASSWTGRNQPQHF	TGTGCCAGCAGTTGGACAGGGCGCAATCAGCCCCAGCATTTT
TRBV19	-	TRBJ2-1	TRBD2	CASTPTSGGYNEQFF	TGTGCCAGTACCCCTACTAGCGGTGGCTACAATGAGCAGTTCTTC
TRBV14	-	TRBJ2-7	-	CASSQARGRDEQYF	TGTGCCAGCAGCCAAGCCCGGGGTCGGGACGAGCAGTACTTC
TRBV7-3	-	TRBJ1-2	-	CASGRGAEYGYTF	TGTGCCAGCGGAAGGGGCGCGGAGTATGGCTACACCTTC
TRBV6-5	-	TRBJ1-1	-	CASRKDSLNTEAFF	TGTGCCAGCAGAAAGGACAGCCTGAACACTGAAGCTTTCTTT
TRBV21-1	-	TRBJ1-4	-	CASSKPGIATNEKLFF	TGTGCCAGCAGCAAACCGGGGATCGCAACTAATGAAAAACTGTTTTTT
TRBV6-5	-	TRBJ2-7	-	CASSYSSQIYEQYF	TGTGCCAGCAGTTACTCGTCTCAGATCTACGAGCAGTACTTC
TRBV19	once	TRBJ1-1	-	CASSSSPAGLLFTEAFF	TGTGCCAGTAGTTCCAGTCCGGCGGGCCTCTTGTTCACTGAAGCTTTCTTT
TRBV5-5	-	TRBJ2-1	-	CASSPTRGYNEQFF	TGTGCCAGCAGCCCCACCCGGGGGTACAATGAGCAGTTCTTC
TRBV18	-	TRBJ2-5	TRBD2	CASSPPASGGETQYF	TGTGCCAGCTCACCACCGGCTAGCGGGGGAGAGACCCAGTACTTC
TRBV5-6	-	TRBJ1-1	-	CASEADPMNTEAFF	TGTGCCAGCGAGGCAGATCCGATGAACACTGAAGCTTTCTTT
TRBV9	once	TRBJ1-1	TRBD1	CASSAQGGTEAFF	TGTGCCAGCAGCGCCCAGGGGGGCACTGAAGCTTTCTTT
TRBV6-5	-	TRBJ2-7	TRBD1	CASSWDRESSYEQYF	TGTGCCAGCAGTTGGGACAGGGAGAGCTCCTACGAGCAGTACTTC
TRBV7-6	-	TRBJ1-4	TRBD1	CASSLAGQLNEKLFF	TGTGCCAGCAGCTTAGCGGGACAGCTTAATGAAAAACTGTTTTTT
TRBV10-1	-	TRBJ2-1	TRBD1	CASSEPRQGTDEQFF	TGCGCCAGCAGTGAGCCTCGACAGGGTACGGATGAGCAGTTCTTC
TRBV18	-	TRBJ1-4	-	CASSPGLVVEKLFF	TGTGCCAGCTCACCGGGGCTTGTGGTTGAAAAACTGTTTTTT
TRBV6-1	once	TRBJ1-2	TRBD1	CASSESRVTGGLVNYGYTF	TGTGCCAGCAGTGAAAGTAGGGTGACAGGGGGCTTGGTAAACTATGGCTACACCTTC
TRBV27	-	TRBJ2-1	TRBD2	CASSPLAGGNNEQFF	TGTGCCAGCAGTCCACTAGCGGGAGGGAACAATGAGCAGTTCTTC
TRBV27	-	TRBJ1-1	TRBD1	CASSITGGAGTEAFF	TGTGCCAGCAGTATAACAGGGGGAGCGGGCACTGAAGCTTTCTTT
TRBV5-6	-	TRBJ1-4	-	CASSPYGAQNEKLFF	TGTGCCAGCAGCCCATATGGGGCCCAAAATGAAAAACTGTTTTTT
TRBV7-9	-	TRBJ2-1	TRBD2	CASSSELGAGGLDEQFF	TGTGCCAGCAGCTCAGAGCTCGGAGCGGGGGGGCTCGATGAGCAGTTCTTC
TRBV27	-	TRBJ1-4	-	CATSEGLYEKLFF	TGTGCCACCTCCGAGGGTCTTTATGAAAAACTGTTTTTT
TRBV29-1	-	TRBJ2-3	TRBD1	CSVRGGQDLIGDTQYF	TGCAGCGTCCGAGGGGGACAGGATTTAATAGGAGATACGCAGTATTTT
TRBV5-1	-	TRBJ1-5	-	CASSLDPAGPQHF	TGCGCCAGCAGCTTGGACCCAGCGGGGCCCCAGCATTTT
TRBV14	-	TRBJ2-3	-	CASSQDLLQTSTDTQYF	TGTGCCAGCAGCCAAGATCTCCTGCAGACTAGCACAGATACGCAGTATTTT
TRBV6-5	-	TRBJ2-5	TRBD2	CASSFRGSGGETQYF	TGTGCCAGCAGTTTTCGGGGTAGCGGGGGCGAGACCCAGTACTTC
TRBV29-1	-	TRBJ1-6	-	CSVRLGSYNSPLHF	TGCAGCGTTAGACTGGGCTCCTATAATTCACCCCTCCACTTT
TRBV6-1	once	TRBJ2-5	TRBD2	CASSEGRGAETQYF	TGTGCCAGCAGTGAAGGGCGGGGGGCCGAGACCCAGTACTTC
TRBV2	-	TRBJ1-2	-	CASSGDSGGYGYTF	TGTGCCAGCAGTGGGGACTCCGGGGGTTATGGCTACACCTTC
TRBV4-1	-	TRBJ1-2	TRBD1	CASSQPGQVYYGYTF	TGCGCCAGCAGCCAGCCCGGACAGGTTTACTATGGCTACACCTTC
TRBV2	-	TRBJ2-3	-	CASSYTDTQYF	TGTGCCAGCAGCTATACAGATACGCAGTATTTT
TRBV4-1	-	TRBJ2-7	TRBD1	CASSHGNAGQGTYEQYF	TGCGCCAGCAGCCATGGAAATGCAGGACAGGGAACCTACGAGCAGTACTTC
TRBV5-1	-	TRBJ2-1	-	CASSLGQSHEQFF	TGCGCCAGCAGCTTGGGACAGTCCCATGAGCAGTTCTTC
TRBV4-1	-	TRBJ2-1	-	CASSQEKGVKGNEQFF	TGCGCCAGCAGCCAAGAAAAGGGGGTCAAAGGGAATGAGCAGTTCTTC
TRBV5-1	-	TRBJ2-2	-	CASSSAGELFF	TGCGCCAGCAGCTCGGCCGGGGAGCTGTTTTTT
TRBV5-4	-	TRBJ1-2	-	CASSEKEGGNYGYTF	TGTGCCAGCAGCGAGAAAGAGGGGGGGAACTATGGCTACACCTTC
TRBV2	-	TRBJ2-5	-	CASSEVRGWETQYF	TGTGCCAGCAGTGAAGTCCGGGGGTGGGAGACCCAGTACTTC
TRBV19	once	TRBJ1-2	TRBD1	CASSIGQGAYGYTF	TGTGCCAGTAGTATAGGGCAGGGGGCCTATGGCTACACCTTC
TRBV27	once	TRBJ1-2	TRBD1	CASSLSGTAYGYTF	TGTGCCAGCAGTTTATCGGGGACAGCCTATGGCTACACCTTC
TRBV7-7	-	TRBJ2-2	TRBD2	CATRQEVAGVDTGELFF	TGTGCCACGAGACAGGAAGTAGCGGGAGTAGACACCGGGGAGCTGTTTTTT
TRBV5-1	-	TRBJ2-1	TRBD2	CASSLELAQYNEQFF	TGCGCCAGCAGCTTGGAACTAGCGCAATACAATGAGCAGTTCTTC
TRBV6-1	-	TRBJ1-5	-	CASSEFARVTNQPQHF	TGTGCCAGCAGTGAATTTGCTCGGGTTACGAATCAGCCCCAGCATTTT
TRBV27	-	TRBJ1-2	-	CASSYGGGANYGYTF	TGTGCCAGCAGTTACGGGGGAGGGGCAAACTATGGCTACACCTTC
TRBV19	-	TRBJ2-1	TRBD1	CASNAGGNEQFF	TGTGCCAGTAATGCAGGGGGCAATGAGCAGTTCTTC
TRBV4-1	-	TRBJ2-1	TRBD2	CASSLGTTFREQFF	TGCGCCAGCAGCCTTGGGACTACCTTTCGGGAGCAGTTCTTC
TRBV20-1	-	TRBJ2-3	-	CSASSTDTQYF	TGCAGTGCTTCCTCCACAGATACGCAGTATTTT
TRBV11-2	-	TRBJ2-2	TRBD2	CASSLTLAGGLVGELFF	TGTGCCAGCAGCTTAACCCTAGCGGGAGGGTTAGTCGGGGAGCTGTTTTTT
TRBV7-6	once	TRBJ2-6	TRBD1	CASSFPIRAGQGGAGANVLTF	TGTGCCAGCAGCTTCCCAATCCGAGCGGGACAGGGCGGGGCTGGGGCCAACGTCCTGACTTTC
TRBV28	-	TRBJ2-1	TRBD1	CASRDRDFYNEQFF	TGTGCCAGCAGGGACAGGGACTTCTACAATGAGCAGTTCTTC
TRBV19	-	TRBJ1-5	-	CASRGTPDPQPQHF	TGTGCCAGTAGAGGGACTCCGGACCCCCAGCCCCAGCATTTT
TRBV4-1	-	TRBJ2-7	-	CASSPMGDEQYF	TGCGCCAGCAGCCCGATGGGAGACGAGCAGTACTTC
TRBV27	once	TRBJ2-3	-	CASSRRGLDQADTQYF	TGTGCCAGCAGTAGGAGGGGGCTCGATCAGGCAGATACGCAGTATTTT